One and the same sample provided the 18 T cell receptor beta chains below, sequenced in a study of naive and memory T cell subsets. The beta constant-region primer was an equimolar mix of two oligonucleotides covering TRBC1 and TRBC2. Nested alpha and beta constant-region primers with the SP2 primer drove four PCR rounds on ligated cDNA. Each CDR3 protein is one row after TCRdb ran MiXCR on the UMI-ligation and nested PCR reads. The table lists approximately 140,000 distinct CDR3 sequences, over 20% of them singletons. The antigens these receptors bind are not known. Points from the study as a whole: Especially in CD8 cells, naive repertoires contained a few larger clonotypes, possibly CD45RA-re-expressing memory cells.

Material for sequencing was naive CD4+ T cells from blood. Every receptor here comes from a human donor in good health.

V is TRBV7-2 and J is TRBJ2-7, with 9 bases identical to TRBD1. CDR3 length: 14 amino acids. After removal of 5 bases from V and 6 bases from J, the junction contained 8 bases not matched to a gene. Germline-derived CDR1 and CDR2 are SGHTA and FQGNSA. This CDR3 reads CASSPGTGMSEQYF. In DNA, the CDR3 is TGTGCCAGCAGCCCCGGGACAGGGATGAGCGAGCAGTACTTC.

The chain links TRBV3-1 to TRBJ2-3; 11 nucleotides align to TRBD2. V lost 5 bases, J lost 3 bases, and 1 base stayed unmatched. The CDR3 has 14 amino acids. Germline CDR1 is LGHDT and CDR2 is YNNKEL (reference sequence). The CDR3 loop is CASSWTSGTDTQYF. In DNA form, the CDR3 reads TGTGCCAGCAGCTGGACTAGCGGGACAGATACGCAGTATTTT.

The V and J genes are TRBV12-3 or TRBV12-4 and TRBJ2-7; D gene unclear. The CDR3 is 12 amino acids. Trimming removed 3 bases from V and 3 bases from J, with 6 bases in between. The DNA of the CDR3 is TGTGCCAGCAGTTTGGTCTTCTACGAGCAGTACTTC. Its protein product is CASSLVFYEQYF.

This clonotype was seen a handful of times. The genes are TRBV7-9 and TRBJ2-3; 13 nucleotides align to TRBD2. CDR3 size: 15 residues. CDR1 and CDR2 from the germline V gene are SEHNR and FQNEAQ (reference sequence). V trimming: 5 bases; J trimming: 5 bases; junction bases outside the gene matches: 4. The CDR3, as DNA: TGTGCCAGCAGCCGGACTAGCGGGAGTGTAGATACGCAGTATTTT. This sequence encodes CASSRTSGSVDTQYF.

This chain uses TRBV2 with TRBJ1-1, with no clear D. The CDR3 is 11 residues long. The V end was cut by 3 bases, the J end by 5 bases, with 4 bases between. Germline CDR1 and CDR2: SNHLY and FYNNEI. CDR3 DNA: TGTGCCAGCAGTGACGGGACTGAAGCTTTCTTT. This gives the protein CASSDGTEAFF.

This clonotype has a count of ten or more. DNA of the CDR3: TGCAGCGTAAGGGTCGGGGGACATAGCACAGATACGCAGTATTTT. Amino acids: CSVRVGGHSTDTQYF. The V and J genes are TRBV29-1 and TRBJ2-3; the D call may be TRBD1 or TRBD2 (6 bases each). Deletions cut 6 bases from V and 0 bases from J, with 16 bases between. CDR3 size: 15 residues. CDR1 and CDR2 from the germline V gene are SQVTM and ANQGSEA.

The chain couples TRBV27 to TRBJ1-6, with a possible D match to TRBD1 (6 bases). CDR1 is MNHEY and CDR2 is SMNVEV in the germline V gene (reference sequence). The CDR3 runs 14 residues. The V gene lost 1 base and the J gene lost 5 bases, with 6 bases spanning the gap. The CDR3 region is CASSLWTDNSPLHF. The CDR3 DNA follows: TGTGCCAGCAGTTTATGGACAGATAATTCACCCCTCCACTTT.

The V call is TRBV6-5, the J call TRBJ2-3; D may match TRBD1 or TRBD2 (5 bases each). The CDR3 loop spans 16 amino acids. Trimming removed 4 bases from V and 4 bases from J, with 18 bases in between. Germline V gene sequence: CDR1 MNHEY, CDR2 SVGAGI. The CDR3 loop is CASSSRGPSSSDTQYF. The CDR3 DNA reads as TGTGCCAGCAGTTCCCGGGGCCCCAGCAGTTCAGATACGCAGTATTTT.

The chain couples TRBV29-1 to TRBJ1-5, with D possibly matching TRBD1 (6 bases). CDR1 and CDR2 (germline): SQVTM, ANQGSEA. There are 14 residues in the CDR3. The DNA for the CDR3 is TGCGACGAACGGACAGAGCTTAGGGTTCAGCCCCAGCATTTT. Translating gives CDERTELRVQPQHF. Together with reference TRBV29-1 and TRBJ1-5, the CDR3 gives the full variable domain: SAVISQKPSRDICQRGTSLTIQCQVDSQVTMMFWYRQQPGQSLTLIATANQGSEATYESGFVIDKFPISRPNLTFSTLTVSNMSPEDSSIYLCDERTELRVQPQHFGDGTRLSIL.

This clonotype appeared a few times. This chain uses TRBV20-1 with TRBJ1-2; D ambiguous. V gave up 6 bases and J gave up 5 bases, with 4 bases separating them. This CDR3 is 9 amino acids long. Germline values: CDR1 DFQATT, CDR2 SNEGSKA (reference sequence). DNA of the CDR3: TGCAGTGCGAATTATGGCTACACCTTC. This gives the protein CSANYGYTF.

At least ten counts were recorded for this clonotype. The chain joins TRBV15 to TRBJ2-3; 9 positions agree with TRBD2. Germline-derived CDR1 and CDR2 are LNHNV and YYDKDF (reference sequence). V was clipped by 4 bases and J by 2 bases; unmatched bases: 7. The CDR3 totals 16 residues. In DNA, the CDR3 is TGTGCCACCAGCACGTTAGCGGGAGAAGTCACAGATACGCAGTATTTT. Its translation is CATSTLAGEVTDTQYF.

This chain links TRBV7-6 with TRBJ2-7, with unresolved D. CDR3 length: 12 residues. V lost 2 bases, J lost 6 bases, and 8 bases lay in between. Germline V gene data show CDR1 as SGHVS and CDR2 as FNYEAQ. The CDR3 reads CASSLSTAEQYF. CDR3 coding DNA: TGTGCCAGCAGCTTAAGTACGGCCGAGCAGTACTTC. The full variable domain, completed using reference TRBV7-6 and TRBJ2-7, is GAGVSQSPRYKVTKRGQDVALRCDPISGHVSLYWYRQALGQGPEFLTYFNYEAQQDKSGLPNDRFSAERPEGSISTLTIQRTEQRDSAMYRCASSLSTAEQYFGPGTRLTVT.

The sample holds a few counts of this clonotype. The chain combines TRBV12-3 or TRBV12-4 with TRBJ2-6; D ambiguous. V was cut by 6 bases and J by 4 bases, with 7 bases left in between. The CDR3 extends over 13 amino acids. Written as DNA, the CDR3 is TGTGCCAGCAGGAAATCCGGGGCCAACGTCCTGACTTTC. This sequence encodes CASRKSGANVLTF.

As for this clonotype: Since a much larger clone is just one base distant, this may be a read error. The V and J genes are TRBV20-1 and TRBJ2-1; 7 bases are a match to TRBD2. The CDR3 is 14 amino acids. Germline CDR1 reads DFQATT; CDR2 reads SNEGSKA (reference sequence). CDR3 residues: CSARGLVDYNEQFF. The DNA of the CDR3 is TGCAGTGCCAGAGGACTAGTGGACTACAATGAGCAGTTCTTC.

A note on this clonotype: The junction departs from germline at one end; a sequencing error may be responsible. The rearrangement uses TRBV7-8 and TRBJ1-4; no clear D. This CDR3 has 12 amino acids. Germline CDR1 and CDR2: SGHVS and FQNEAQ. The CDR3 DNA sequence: TGTGCCAGCGGCTTAGTGGGGGAAAAACTGTTTTTT. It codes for CASGLVGEKLFF.

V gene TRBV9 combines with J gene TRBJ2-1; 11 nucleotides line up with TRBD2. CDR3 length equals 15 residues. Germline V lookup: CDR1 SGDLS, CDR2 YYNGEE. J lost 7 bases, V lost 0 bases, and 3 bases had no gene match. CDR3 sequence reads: CASSVAGTSGNEQFF. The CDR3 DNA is TGTGCCAGCAGCGTAGCCGGGACTAGCGGTAATGAGCAGTTCTTC.

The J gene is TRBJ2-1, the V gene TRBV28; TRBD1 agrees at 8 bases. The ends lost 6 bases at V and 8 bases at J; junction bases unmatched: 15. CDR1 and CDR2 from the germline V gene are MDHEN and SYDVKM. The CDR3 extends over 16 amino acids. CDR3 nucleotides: TGTGCCAGCAGCCTCATAGGACAGGGAAAGGGCGATGAGCAGTTCTTC. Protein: CASSLIGQGKGDEQFF.

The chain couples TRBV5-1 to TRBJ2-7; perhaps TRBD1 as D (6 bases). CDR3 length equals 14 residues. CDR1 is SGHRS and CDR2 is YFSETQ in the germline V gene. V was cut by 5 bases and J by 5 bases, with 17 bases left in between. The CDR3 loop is CASRTGTTANEQYF. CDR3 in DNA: TGCGCCAGCAGAACCGGGACAACTGCTAACGAGCAGTACTTC.